The sequence of this T cell receptor (beta chain) was determined in a study of cytomegalovirus exposure and HLA in healthy donors. Per the germline V gene, CDR1 is MNHEY and CDR2 is SMNVEV (reference sequence). This CDR3 region has 11 residues. Trimming took off 7 bases at V and 6 bases at J, with 9 bases between the two ends. PCR employed 60 Vbeta and 13 Jbeta primers. Assay used: immunoSEQ multiplex PCR; TCRdb lists only in-frame clones, some missing. The repertoire holds over 150,000 clones, with roughly 84% as singletons. This clonotype was sampled from a man aged 25-45 years in good health and CMV-seropositive. The chain couples TRBV27 to TRBJ1-1, with D unresolved. Input material: PBMCs. CDR3 DNA sequence: TGTGCCAGCAACTTTCGCCCTGAAGCTTTCTTT. Its translation: CASNFRPEAFF.